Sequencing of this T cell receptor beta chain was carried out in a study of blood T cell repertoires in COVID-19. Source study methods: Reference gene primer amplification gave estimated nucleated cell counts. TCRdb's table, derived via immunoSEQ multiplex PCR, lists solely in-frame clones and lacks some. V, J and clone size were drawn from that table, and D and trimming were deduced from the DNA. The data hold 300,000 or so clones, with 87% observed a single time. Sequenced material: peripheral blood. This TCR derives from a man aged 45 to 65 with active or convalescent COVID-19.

The CDR3 DNA reads TGTGCCAGCAGCCCCCCCGGGTCGACTAATGAAAAACTGTTTTTT. It translates to CASSPPGSTNEKLFF. The chain uses TRBV28 and TRBJ1-4, with no clear D. The CDR3 consists of 15 residues. Trimming left V 6 bases short and J 2 bases short, with 13 bases between. The germline gives CDR1 MDHEN, CDR2 SYDVKM.